This T cell receptor (beta chain) appears in the sequencing data of a study of persistence of HIV-infected CD4 T cells. Turning to the study itself: Multiple blood draws of up to roughly 180 mL, except two donors with single leukapheresis.

The immunoSEQ assay was version 4, run in survey mode. Here immunoSEQ multiplex PCR was the method, and the copy in TCRdb shows in-frame clones only, minus some. The sample yields about 40,000 clones, about 84% seen once. Cells were stimulated with overlapping HIV-1 Gag 15-mer peptides. CD40L-negative CD69-negative CD45RO-high memory CD4+ T cells were sorted as populations depleted of antigen-responding cells. Donors had CD4+ T cell counts above 400 cells/uL and were CMV-seropositive. Stimulated PBMCs had first been depleted of CD8+ T cells. This CDR3 has 17 amino acids. Losses at the gene ends were 7 bases for V and 0 bases for J; bases not matched to a gene: 7. The germline CDR1 and CDR2 sequences are MDHEN and SYDVKM. For this clone: Antigen specificity is unknown.

This TCR came from an adult man with HIV who was CMV-seropositive. The chain is built from TRBV28 and TRBJ2-4; 12 bases map to TRBD1. Sequencing used CD4+ T cells sorted from PBMCs after approximately 20-hour stimulation, obtained from a patient who received antiretroviral therapy. CDR3 region: CASTGTGGYLAKNIQYF. In nucleotides, the CDR3 is TGTGCCAGCACCGGGACAGGGGGCTATTTAGCCAAAAACATTCAGTACTTC.